This entry features one T cell receptor (beta chain) sequence. Its antigen is not identified. The data were taken from a study of pediatric ulcerative colitis. Study outcomes and limitations: Acute severe colitis showed lower rectal diversity from clonal expansions. Blood-rectal clonal overlap within each person was significantly higher in ulcerative colitis patients than controls.

Clones were read by immunoSEQ multiplex PCR, and TCRdb kept only the in-frame ones, dropping some. There are tens of thousands of clones in the sample; around 69% occur only once, and roughly 16% lies in the top ten. The rectum was sampled with one to two pinch biopsies at colonoscopy. The diagnostic colonoscopy in ulcerative colitis patients preceded any immunosuppressive treatment. V lost 5 bases and J lost 2, with 15 bases in between. Germline-derived CDR1 and CDR2 are SNHLY and FYNNEI. This CDR3 is 15 amino acids long. The TCR comes from a boy younger than 18 with severe ulcerative colitis. The genes are TRBV2 and TRBJ1-2; D perhaps matches TRBD1 (5 bases). The sequenced sample consisted of gut tissue. The CDR3 loop reads CASSPDSGSNYGYTF. The CDR3 coding sequence is TGTGCCAGCAGTCCCGACAGTGGGTCGAACTATGGCTACACCTTC.